A selection of T cell receptor beta chains follows, all from one sample in a study of shared clonotypes between healthy human individuals. Assay used: immunoSEQ multiplex PCR; TCRdb lists only in-frame clones, some missing. This table holds approximately 1,500,000 clones, 98% found once. The specimen sequenced was naive CD4+ T cells sorted from blood. These TCRs come from a man aged 25-40 years in good health. Both conserved end residues are trimmed from each CDR3. Each record gives: V gene, CDR3 length, J gene, CDR3 protein.

TRBV4-1	14	TRBJ2-1	ASSPETSGISHEQF
TRBV16	12	TRBJ1-1	ASSQSGRNTEAF
TRBV7-2	13	TRBJ1-1	ASSLEGQGYTEAF
TRBV29-1	12	TRBJ2-7	SVATSGSTYEQY
TRBV9	11	TRBJ1-1	ASTGAFPSEAF
TRBV5-4	13	TRBJ1-2	ASSLVRGKYVGYT
TRBV18	12	TRBJ2-1	ASSLRGPEDEQF
TRBV29-1	12	TRBJ2-2	SASTLTNTGELF
TRBV12-5	15	TRBJ1-1	ASPSDAGGKMNTEAF
TRBV5-6	13	TRBJ2-3	ASSFTSGRTDTQY
TRBV5-4	12	TRBJ1-3	ASSFGTGRNTIY
TRBV27	12	TRBJ2-7	ASSLKGWDYEQY
TRBV5-8	12	TRBJ2-7	ASSLRGSLYEQY
TRBV7-3	13	TRBJ2-1	ASSPRLAGYNEQF
TRBV29-1	12	TRBJ2-7	SATGLAERYEQY
TRBV2	11	TRBJ1-2	ASNQAGAYGYT
TRBV5-1	13	TRBJ2-1	ASSGREGPPNEQF
TRBV5-1	15	TRBJ2-7	ASSQSALGQETYEQY
TRBV5-1	12	TRBJ2-1	ASSPTAAGEEQF
TRBV6-1	11	TRBJ2-7	ASRATGTYEQY
TRBV28	15	TRBJ2-1	ASSFPSGLSTNNEQF
TRBV5-1	15	TRBJ2-1	ASSSVRTGRIYNEQF
TRBV6-1	11	TRBJ1-5	ASRPDRNQPQH
TRBV28	13	TRBJ2-7	ASSYRGRPTYEQY
TRBV11-2	12	TRBJ2-7	ASSLAGLADEQY
TRBV7-9	11	TRBJ2-1	ASSSIIPNEQF
TRBV7-2	14	TRBJ2-3	ASSLLKSSGRPTQY
TRBV7-9	15	TRBJ2-3	ASSLLLAGVSTDTQY
TRBV18	14	TRBJ1-3	ASSLLQEIAGNTIY
TRBV6-5	12	TRBJ2-7	ASSNYGSTYEQY
TRBV5-6	11	TRBJ2-7	ASSLVTGYEQY
TRBV5-4	16	TRBJ2-1	ASSQLEFTGSSYNEQF
TRBV27	12	TRBJ1-4	ASSLVGRTEKLF
TRBV10-1	16	TRBJ2-1	ASSENRPASGIYNEQF
TRBV19	13	TRBJ2-1	ASSGREGIFDEQF
TRBV12-5	11	TRBJ2-2	ATRDWDTGELF
TRBV5-1	12	TRBJ2-3	ASSWADGTDTQY
TRBV2	15	TRBJ2-6	ASRPGTGGGGANVLT
TRBV9	15	TRBJ1-2	ASSVLTGTGRVGGYT
TRBV7-3	13	TRBJ2-1	ASSPSGGGPNEQF
TRBV28	13	TRBJ2-2	ASSFTGGYTGELF
TRBV15	14	TRBJ2-5	ATSKPLGGNLETQY
TRBV30	13	TRBJ1-4	AWSVLGPFNEKLF
TRBV5-1	13	TRBJ2-1	ASSLATDRTNEQF
TRBV7-2	13	TRBJ2-5	ASSPRHNTLETQY
TRBV7-3	14	TRBJ2-7	ASSPGRLGLGNEQY
TRBV11-3	10	TRBJ2-3	ASSLGHDTQY
TRBV18	12	TRBJ2-2	ASSPLRDTGELF
TRBV5-1	12	TRBJ2-5	ASAGQTTQETQY
TRBV28	14	TRBJ1-4	ASSGPPSGGEEKLF
TRBV5-1	10	TRBJ2-7	ASSLQSYEQY
TRBV18	13	TRBJ2-7	ASSPPSGALYEQY
TRBV9	13	TRBJ2-2	ASSVEILNTGELF
TRBV27	13	TRBJ2-7	ASSFGTTFFYEQY
TRBV6-4	12	TRBJ2-3	ASSTSGSTDTQY
TRBV30	12	TRBJ1-2	AWSGFGTDYGYT